What follows describes a single T cell receptor (beta chain). Its antigen is not identified. These data are taken from a study of cytomegalovirus exposure and HLA in healthy donors. Germline trimming cut 6 bases from V and 4 bases from J; bases unmatched to any gene: 4. CDR1 and CDR2 from the germline V gene are WNHNN and SYGVQD (reference sequence). The CDR3 runs to 13 residues. Study-level results: A later analysis showed that HLA-associated TCR beta chains had undergone more clonal expansion than equally common others. Among TCR sequences, most were rare, though some public TCRs appeared in many donors.

With 60 Vbeta and 13 Jbeta primers, the PCR was carried out. Clones were read by immunoSEQ multiplex PCR, and TCRdb kept only the in-frame ones, dropping some. The table shows roughly 160,000 clones, with about 88% occurring only once. This TCR was recovered from a man aged 30 to 45 in good health and CMV-seropositive. The V and J genes are TRBV10-1 and TRBJ2-5; 8 positions match TRBD2. The sample taken for sequencing was PBMCs. CDR3 sequence reads: CASSYRGGETQYF. The CDR3 DNA is TGCGCCAGCAGCTACCGGGGGGGAGAGACCCAGTACTTC.